A selection of T cell receptor beta chains follows, all from one sample in a study of blood T cells in healthy people across ages. In TCRdb, the 5' RACE reads were re-called with MiXCR into one record per CDR3 protein. The sample has 650,000 to 800,000 distinct CDR3 sequences; approximately 52% are singletons. Material for sequencing was blood. The receptor set was obtained from a woman aged 80 or over in good health. The CDR3 runs from the conserved cysteine through the conserved F or W. Each record gives: D gene, V gene, J gene, CDR3 length, clone size, CDR3 protein, CDR3 DNA. The D gene is left open where the match is weak. Clone sizes are given selectively: once, few, many, or a class where the clone is expanded.

NA	TRBV5-1	TRBJ2-1	11	NA	CASSLEVDLFF	TGCGCCAGCAGCTTGGAGGTGGATCTGTTCTTC
NA	TRBV5-1	TRBJ2-5	15	many	CASSLVDGLRETQYF	TGCGCCAGCAGCTTGGTAGACGGCCTAAGGGAGACCCAGTACTTC
NA	TRBV29-1	TRBJ1-2	11	NA	CSVRGGYGYTF	TGCAGCGTTCGAGGGGGCTATGGCTACACCTTC
TRBD1	TRBV10-2	TRBJ2-1	17	many	CASSEPPRQGRSNEQFF	TGCGCCAGCAGTGAGCCCCCTCGACAGGGGAGGTCAAATGAGCAGTTCTTC
NA	TRBV2	TRBJ2-3	14	NA	CATLGGWATDTRYF	TGTGCCACCTTGGGCGGGTGGGCCACAGATACGCGGTATTTT
NA	TRBV7-9	TRBJ1-5	15	NA	CASSPRGGVHQPQHF	TGTGCCAGCAGCCCCCGCGGAGGGGTGCATCAGCCCCAGCATTTT
TRBD2	TRBV20-1	TRBJ2-1	18	NA	CSAPLRGPSGRVYNEQFF	TGCAGTGCTCCCTTAAGGGGACCGAGCGGGAGAGTATACAATGAGCAGTTCTTC
NA	TRBV7-3	TRBJ1-6	15	few	CASSPEGRSNSPLHF	TGTGCCAGCAGCCCTGAGGGACGGAGTAATTCACCCCTCCACTTT
NA	TRBV7-9	TRBJ2-7	13	many	CASSSPTGWEQYF	TGTGCCAGCAGCTCTCCGACAGGCTGGGAGCAGTACTTC
NA	TRBV10-3	TRBJ1-1	17	NA	CAITATSPRGLNTEAFF	TGTGCCATCACCGCGACCTCCCCCCGGGGGTTAAACACTGAAGCTTTCTTT
NA	TRBV7-9	TRBJ1-2	14	many	CASCRDASYYGYTF	TGTGCCAGCTGCCGGGACGCCTCGTACTATGGCTACACCTTC
NA	TRBV20-1	TRBJ2-7	12	NA	CSTRLAPHEQYF	TGCAGTACACGGCTAGCCCCACACGAGCAGTACTTC
TRBD1	TRBV27	TRBJ2-7	14	many	CASKPRTGYYEQYF	TGTGCCAGCAAACCCCGGACAGGGTATTACGAGCAGTACTTC
NA	TRBV7-9	TRBJ2-1	13	few	CASSLAGGGEQFF	TGTGCCAGCAGCTTAGCGGGGGGAGGAGAGCAGTTCTTC
TRBD1	TRBV29-1	TRBJ1-2	15	NA	CSVVPRDRNFYGYTF	TGCAGCGTGGTTCCCCGGGACAGGAATTTCTATGGCTACACCTTC
TRBD1	TRBV24-1	TRBJ2-1	16	NA	CATSDSDRGPNNEQFF	TGTGCCACCAGTGATTCCGACAGGGGGCCCAACAATGAGCAGTTCTTC
TRBD2	TRBV27	TRBJ2-7	16	few	CASSNTASGTTYEQYF	TGTGCCAGCAGTAATACTGCTAGCGGGACCACCTACGAGCAGTACTTC
NA	TRBV20-1	TRBJ2-5	10	few	CSARAGPQYF	TGCAGTGCTAGAGCCGGCCCACAGTACTTC
TRBD2	TRBV5-1	TRBJ2-1	19	once	CASSQFPSGGARSYNEQFF	TGCGCCAGCAGCCAATTTCCTAGCGGGGGGGCACGCTCCTACAATGAGCAGTTCTTC
NA	TRBV29-1	TRBJ2-2	14	once	CSVEIQGNAGELFF	TGCAGCGTTGAAATCCAGGGAAACGCCGGGGAGCTGTTTTTT
TRBD2	TRBV6-5	TRBJ2-5	13	NA	CGSSNGRGGTQYF	TGTGGCAGCAGCAACGGGCGGGGGGGGACCCAGTACTTC
NA	TRBV20-1	TRBJ1-3	15	few	CSARDPGGEGNTIYF	TGCAGTGCTAGAGACCCAGGCGGCGAGGGAAACACCATATATTTT
TRBD2	TRBV4-2	TRBJ2-1	15	NA	CASSQEAGGSNEQFF	TGTGCCAGTAGCCAAGAAGCGGGGGGCAGCAATGAGCAGTTCTTC
NA	TRBV27	TRBJ2-4	14	NA	CASAPGGVKNIQYF	TGTGCCAGCGCCCCCGGGGGCGTCAAAAACATTCAGTACTTC
TRBD2	TRBV7-9	TRBJ2-7	17	NA	CASSLRTSGGGVYEQYF	TGTGCCAGCAGCCTTAGGACTAGCGGGGGAGGTGTGTACGAGCAGTACTTC
NA	TRBV7-9	TRBJ2-1	14	NA	CASSRGGGSNEQFF	TGTGCCAGCAGCCGGGGAGGAGGGTCGAATGAGCAGTTCTTC
TRBD2	TRBV7-8	TRBJ2-1	16	NA	CASTPNSGGIYNEQFF	TGTGCCAGCACCCCGAATAGCGGGGGGATCTACAATGAGCAGTTCTTC
TRBD1	TRBV12-3/TRBV12-4	TRBJ1-6	19	NA	CASSSTVWTGSSYNSPLHF	TGTGCCAGCAGTTCCACAGTTTGGACAGGGAGCTCCTATAATTCACCCCTCCACTTT
NA	TRBV12-3/TRBV12-4	TRBJ2-1	15	many	CASSLGSHDYNEQFF	TGTGCCAGCAGCTTAGGGTCTCACGACTACAATGAGCAGTTCTTC
TRBD1	TRBV29-1	TRBJ2-7	16	NA	CSVEEAEGARSYEQYF	TGCAGCGTTGAAGAAGCCGAGGGGGCCCGCTCCTACGAGCAGTACTTC
NA	TRBV4-1	TRBJ1-6	15	NA	CASSQVEDYNSPLHF	TGCGCCAGCAGCCAAGTGGAGGACTATAATTCACCCCTCCACTTT
TRBD2	TRBV29-1	TRBJ2-1	16	many	CSVTPRLAGTYNEQFF	TGCAGCGTTACCCCCCGGCTAGCGGGGACCTACAATGAGCAGTTCTTC
TRBD2	TRBV7-2	TRBJ2-1	16	NA	CASSLALTSGEYEQFF	TGTGCCAGCAGCTTAGCTTTGACTAGCGGGGAGTATGAGCAGTTCTTC
NA	TRBV12-3/TRBV12-4	TRBJ2-5	14	NA	CASSFLRGQETQYF	TGTGCCAGCAGTTTTTTGAGAGGCCAAGAGACCCAGTACTTC
NA	TRBV6-2/TRBV6-3	TRBJ2-2	16	once	CASSWWSGRNTGELFF	TGTGCCAGCAGTTGGTGGAGTGGGAGAAACACCGGGGAGCTGTTTTTT
NA	TRBV5-1	TRBJ2-3	15	NA	CTSSSAGGLPDTQYF	TGCACCAGCAGCTCAGCGGGTGGTTTGCCAGATACGCAGTATTTT
NA	TRBV6-1	TRBJ2-1	12	NA	CASSEVVGVRFF	TGTGCCAGCAGTGAAGTTGTGGGGGTGAGGTTCTTC